This is a list of T cell receptor beta chains from one sample in a study of CD8+CD57+ T cells in acquired aplastic anemia. From the reads, TCRdb called clonotypes with MiXCR, one entry per CDR3 protein. The repertoire has 250,000 or so distinct CDR3 sequences, about 44% of them found once; the top ten carry 7% to 10%. What was sequenced was sorted CD4+, CD8+, or CD8+CD57+ T cells (not recorded which) from PBMCs. The receptors stem from a human donor with aplastic anemia. CDR3s include the opening cysteine and the closing phenylalanine or tryptophan. The order of the fields is clone size, V gene, J gene, D gene, CDR3 DNA, CDR3 protein. The D gene is left open where the match is weak. Only part of the rows carry a size: once, few, many, or a class if the clone is expanded.

clone size: many; V gene: TRBV7-9; J gene: TRBJ1-1; D gene: -; CDR3 DNA: TGTGCCAGCAGCTTAAAGGGAAGCACTGAAGCTTTCTTT; CDR3 protein: CASSLKGSTEAFF
clone size: few; V gene: TRBV7-6; J gene: TRBJ1-2; D gene: -; CDR3 DNA: TGTGCCAGCAGCTTTGGGGAGAGCTATGGCTACACCTTC; CDR3 protein: CASSFGESYGYTF
clone size: -; V gene: TRBV25-1; J gene: TRBJ1-4; D gene: -; CDR3 DNA: TGTGCCAGCAGTTCGATAGAGGGTCCCAGCCTGTTTTTT; CDR3 protein: CASSSIEGPSLFF
clone size: -; V gene: TRBV20-1; J gene: TRBJ2-2; D gene: TRBD2; CDR3 DNA: TGCAGTGCTAGAGATCTAGCGGGGGCGAACACCGGGGAGCTGTTTTTT; CDR3 protein: CSARDLAGANTGELFF
clone size: -; V gene: TRBV5-1; J gene: TRBJ2-1; D gene: TRBD2; CDR3 DNA: TGCGCCAGCAGCTTGGCATCTAGCGGGGGGGTGGTGTTCTTC; CDR3 protein: CASSLASSGGVVFF
clone size: few; V gene: TRBV6-1; J gene: TRBJ2-7; D gene: TRBD1; CDR3 DNA: TGTGCCAGCAGTGATTGGGACAGGGAAGGCGAGCAGTACTTC; CDR3 protein: CASSDWDREGEQYF
clone size: many; V gene: TRBV2; J gene: TRBJ2-7; D gene: TRBD2; CDR3 DNA: TGTGCCAGCAGGAGACTAGCGGGAGGCAACGAGCAGTACTTC; CDR3 protein: CASRRLAGGNEQYF
clone size: many; V gene: TRBV7-8; J gene: TRBJ2-2; D gene: -; CDR3 DNA: TGTGCCAGCAGAACAAGCGGGTGGGGCTTCGGGGAGCTGTTTTTT; CDR3 protein: CASRTSGWGFGELFF
clone size: many; V gene: TRBV7-9; J gene: TRBJ2-7; D gene: TRBD1; CDR3 DNA: TGTGCCAGCAGTCGGACAGGGAGGTACGAGCAGTACTTC; CDR3 protein: CASSRTGRYEQYF
clone size: many; V gene: TRBV4-1; J gene: TRBJ1-5; D gene: -; CDR3 DNA: TGCGCCAGCAGCCCGGTGGTGGGCAATCAGCCCCAGCATTTT; CDR3 protein: CASSPVVGNQPQHF
clone size: -; V gene: TRBV2; J gene: TRBJ1-1; D gene: -; CDR3 DNA: TGTGCCAGCAGTCCGCTGAGATTGAACACTGAAGCTTTCTTT; CDR3 protein: CASSPLRLNTEAFF
clone size: many; V gene: TRBV9; J gene: TRBJ2-7; D gene: TRBD2; CDR3 DNA: TGTGCCAGCAGCGTAGGGACTAGCGGGAGTGAGCAGTACTTC; CDR3 protein: CASSVGTSGSEQYF
clone size: -; V gene: TRBV2; J gene: TRBJ1-2; D gene: -; CDR3 DNA: TGTGCCAGCAGACATGATAACTATGGCTACACCTTC; CDR3 protein: CASRHDNYGYTF
clone size: -; V gene: TRBV7-2; J gene: TRBJ2-4; D gene: TRBD1; CDR3 DNA: TGTGCCAGCAGCCTAACGGGACAGGGGGCAAGCATTCAGTACTTC; CDR3 protein: CASSLTGQGASIQYF
clone size: -; V gene: TRBV5-4; J gene: TRBJ1-2; D gene: -; CDR3 DNA: TGTGCCAGCAGCTTGGAGGTGGGAACGGCTAACTATGGCTACACCTTC; CDR3 protein: CASSLEVGTANYGYTF
clone size: -; V gene: TRBV30; J gene: TRBJ2-4; D gene: -; CDR3 DNA: TGTGCCTGGAGTGTACCGGCTGGAGCCAAAAACATTCAGTACTTC; CDR3 protein: CAWSVPAGAKNIQYF
clone size: -; V gene: TRBV7-9; J gene: TRBJ2-7; D gene: -; CDR3 DNA: TGCGCCAGCAGACGCAGGACCGGGAGAGAGCAGTACTTC; CDR3 protein: CASRRRTGREQYF
clone size: -; V gene: TRBV25-1; J gene: TRBJ2-3; D gene: TRBD2; CDR3 DNA: TGTGCCAGCAGTGTATCCGGGACTAGCGGGACAGATACGCAGTATTTT; CDR3 protein: CASSVSGTSGTDTQYF
clone size: many; V gene: TRBV12-3/TRBV12-4; J gene: TRBJ2-7; D gene: TRBD1; CDR3 DNA: TGTGCCAGCAGTTCCGGGGACAGGCGTTCCTACGAGCAGTACTTC; CDR3 protein: CASSSGDRRSYEQYF
clone size: -; V gene: TRBV30; J gene: TRBJ1-1; D gene: -; CDR3 DNA: TGTGCCTGGGGTGTGGCCAGGGGAAACGCTGAAGCTTTCTTT; CDR3 protein: CAWGVARGNAEAFF
clone size: -; V gene: TRBV29-1; J gene: TRBJ2-5; D gene: -; CDR3 DNA: TGCAGCGTTGCCACGGAGACCCAGTACTTC; CDR3 protein: CSVATETQYF
clone size: many; V gene: TRBV5-1; J gene: TRBJ1-1; D gene: TRBD1; CDR3 DNA: TGCGCCAGCAGCTTGGGGACAGGGGGCAGAGTGAACACTGAAGCTTTCTTT; CDR3 protein: CASSLGTGGRVNTEAFF
clone size: -; V gene: TRBV2; J gene: TRBJ2-7; D gene: TRBD1; CDR3 DNA: TGTGCCAGCAGTGAATGGGACAGGGCCTACTCCTACGAGCAGTACTTC; CDR3 protein: CASSEWDRAYSYEQYF
clone size: -; V gene: TRBV7-2; J gene: TRBJ1-1; D gene: -; CDR3 DNA: TGTGCCAGCAGCTTAGCCAGGAAAAGTGCTGAAGCTTTCTTT; CDR3 protein: CASSLARKSAEAFF
clone size: -; V gene: TRBV27; J gene: TRBJ2-7; D gene: -; CDR3 DNA: TGTGCCAGCAGTTCCCCGGGACATCCCAATTTAAGCTACGAGCAGTACTTC; CDR3 protein: CASSSPGHPNLSYEQYF
clone size: -; V gene: TRBV6-9; J gene: TRBJ2-2; D gene: -; CDR3 DNA: TGTGCCAGCAGTGAACGGGGGGCGGTCGGGGAGCTGTTTTTT; CDR3 protein: CASSERGAVGELFF
clone size: many; V gene: TRBV24-1; J gene: TRBJ2-1; D gene: TRBD2; CDR3 DNA: TGTGCCACCTCTAGGACTAGCGGGAGTGTAGACAATGAGCAGTTCTTC; CDR3 protein: CATSRTSGSVDNEQFF
clone size: -; V gene: TRBV5-1; J gene: TRBJ1-1; D gene: -; CDR3 DNA: TGCGCCAGCAGCTGGACAGCCCACACTGAAGCTTTCTTT; CDR3 protein: CASSWTAHTEAFF
clone size: once; V gene: TRBV7-9; J gene: TRBJ1-5; D gene: TRBD1; CDR3 DNA: TGTGCCAGCAGCTTAGCGCGGATCAGGGGGCAGGGGCAGCCCCAGCATTTT; CDR3 protein: CASSLARIRGQGQPQHF
clone size: -; V gene: TRBV2; J gene: TRBJ2-1; D gene: -; CDR3 DNA: TGTGCCAGCAGTGCTAGAGAGGCAGGAGTGGACCACAATGAGCAGTTCTTC; CDR3 protein: CASSAREAGVDHNEQFF
clone size: -; V gene: TRBV6-5; J gene: TRBJ1-2; D gene: TRBD1; CDR3 DNA: TGTGCCAGCAGTTACACAGGGCCCCGGGACAGTCTTGGCTACACCTTC; CDR3 protein: CASSYTGPRDSLGYTF